The 29 T cell receptor beta chains reported below all come from one sample, sequenced in a study of blood T cell repertoires in COVID-19. Some clones are missing from TCRdb's copy, which holds only in-frame ones; the method was immunoSEQ multiplex PCR. Of 200,000 or so clones listed, about 87% are singletons. Material for sequencing was peripheral blood. These receptors were collected from a man aged 30-40 years with COVID-19, enrolled during active disease.

The rearrangement links TRBV5-5 to TRBJ1-1; weak D call: TRBD1 (6 bases). CDR1 and CDR2 (germline): SGHKS, YYEKEE (reference sequence). The CDR3 runs 14 residues. Trimming cost V 6 bases and J 6 bases, with 18 bases left between them. This CDR3 reads CASIPRSTGSEAFF. CDR3 DNA: TGTGCCAGCATCCCTCGGTCTACAGGGTCTGAAGCTTTCTTT.

The rearrangement uses TRBV5-1 and TRBJ1-1; D is undetermined. Trimming removed 3 bases at V and 6 bases at J, with 12 bases between. The CDR3 is made up of 13 amino acids. CDR1 is SGHRS, CDR2 YFSETQ, per germline. CDR3 bases: TGCGCCAGCAGCTGGTCGAACGGGGCTGAAGCTTTCTTT. Protein sequence: CASSWSNGAEAFF.

This clone was counted a few times. The genes are TRBV10-3 and TRBJ1-6, with 7 nucleotides matching TRBD1. The V segment lost 10 bases and the J segment 3 bases; nucleotides outside the gene matches: 9. This CDR3 region has 15 residues. Germline V gene data show CDR1 as ENHRY and CDR2 as SYGVKD. CDR3 protein: CATTYRDSYNSPLHF. For the CDR3, the DNA is TGTGCCACCACATACCGGGACAGCTATAATTCACCCCTCCACTTT.

The rearrangement links TRBV7-2 to TRBJ1-2, with D possibly TRBD1 on 5 matching bases. The V end lost 0 bases, the J end lost 7 bases, and 12 bases lay between the germline ends. This CDR3 region has 14 residues. CDR1 is SGHTA, CDR2 FQGNSA, per germline. The CDR3 loop reads CASSLAGQRTGYTF. The DNA of the CDR3 is TGTGCCAGCAGCTTAGCAGGACAAAGGACTGGCTACACCTTC.

The chain combines TRBV6-5 with TRBJ2-3; 11 nucleotides agree with TRBD2. Germline V lookup: CDR1 MNHEY, CDR2 SVGAGI. The V gene end was trimmed by 2 bases and the J gene end by 3 bases; junction bases not matched to a gene: 4. The CDR3 contains 16 residues. The CDR3 protein is CASSYELAGGTDTQYF. As DNA, the CDR3 is TGTGCCAGCAGTTACGAGCTAGCGGGAGGAACAGATACGCAGTATTTT.

This clone was seen a single time. The chain joins TRBV5-4 to TRBJ1-2, with 7 bases fitting TRBD1. Germline V gene sequence: CDR1 SGHNT, CDR2 YYREEE (reference sequence). V was clipped by 3 bases and J by 5 bases; unmatched bases: 16. The CDR3 totals 17 residues. The CDR3 DNA is TGTGCCAGCAGCTCGGACGGGAGAGGGGGCCACGATTATGGCTACACCTTC. It translates to CASSSDGRGGHDYGYTF.

The V and J genes are TRBV19 and TRBJ1-3, with D unresolved. Looked up from germline, CDR1 is LNHDA and CDR2 is SQIVND (reference sequence). The CDR3 contains 13 residues. Trimming shortened V by 5 bases and J by 4 bases, and 9 bases separated the two germline ends. The CDR3 DNA sequence: TGTGCCAGTAGTCTAACCGGGGGAAACACCATATATTTT. As protein: CASSLTGGNTIYF.

The chain couples TRBV28 to TRBJ2-1; 7 bases match TRBD1. Germline CDR1 is MDHEN and CDR2 is SYDVKM. Trimming at V came to 2 bases and at J to 8 bases, leaving 15 bases not matched to a gene. This CDR3 is built from 17 residues. CDR3 amino acids: CASSLIGQASVRDEQFF. CDR3 nucleotides: TGTGCCAGCAGTTTAATAGGACAGGCCTCTGTACGAGATGAGCAGTTCTTC.

The V gene is TRBV10-3, the J gene TRBJ1-6, with 8 nucleotides matching TRBD1. J was trimmed by 7 bases and V by 6 bases; bases with no gene match: 8. The CDR3 is 15 residues long. From germline, CDR1 is ENHRY and CDR2 SYGVKD. As DNA, the CDR3 is TGTGCCATCAGCGACCCGGGACAGGAAAATTCACCCCTCCACTTT. Translated: CAISDPGQENSPLHF.

The chain carries TRBV2 and TRBJ2-7, with D possibly being TRBD1 (7 bases). This CDR3 contains 15 residues. CDR1 is SNHLY and CDR2 is FYNNEI in the germline V gene. V lost 7 bases and J 5 bases, leaving 21 bases between the germline ends. The CDR3 loop is CASTHKGQGGNEQYF. In DNA, the CDR3 is TGTGCCAGCACACATAAGGGCCAGGGGGGCAACGAGCAGTACTTC.

This chain connects TRBV6-5 to TRBJ2-1, with D maybe TRBD2 (5 bases). The CDR3 runs 15 residues. Per the germline V gene, CDR1 is MNHEY and CDR2 is SVGAGI. V was trimmed by 6 bases and J by 0 bases, leaving 12 bases between them. The CDR3 coding sequence is TGTGCCAGCAGGCCCAGCGGAGGCTCCTACAATGAGCAGTTCTTC. Translated, it gives CASRPSGGSYNEQFF.

V is TRBV24-1 and J is TRBJ1-1; TRBD1 agrees at 9 bases. CDR1 is KGHDR, CDR2 SFDVKD, per germline. This CDR3 is built from 15 residues. J was trimmed by 4 bases and V by 8 bases; bases with no gene match: 10. This CDR3 reads CATNRGQGLGTEAFF. DNA for the CDR3: TGTGCCACCAATCGTGGACAGGGGTTGGGCACTGAAGCTTTCTTT.

This clone was recorded only once. V usage is TRBV3-1 (or the pseudogene TRBV3-2) and J usage is TRBJ1-2, with a tentative D call TRBD1 (6 bases). Germline assignment: CDR1 LGHDT and CDR2 YNNKEL (reference sequence). Trimming removed 0 bases at V and 6 bases at J, with 14 bases between. This CDR3 contains 15 residues. The CDR3 is CASSQDPATGNGYTF. Here the CDR3 DNA reads TGTGCCAGCAGCCAAGATCCGGCAACAGGGAATGGCTACACCTTC.

The V gene is TRBV19, the J gene TRBJ2-7; 9 nucleotides align to TRBD1. V shed 5 bases, J shed 3 bases, and the junction held 11 bases outside the gene matches. CDR1 is LNHDA and CDR2 is SQIVND in the germline V gene (reference sequence). The CDR3 sequence is 16 residues long. CDR3 nucleotide sequence: TGTGCCAGTAGTCAACCGGGACAGGGAGGGAGCTACGAGCAGTACTTC. This encodes CASSQPGQGGSYEQYF. Supplemented by reference TRBV19 and TRBJ2-7, the full variable domain reads DGGITQSPKYLFRKEGQNVTLSCEQNLNHDAMYWYRQDPGQGLRLIYYSQIVNDFQKGDIAEGYSVSREKKESFPLTVTSAQKNPTAFYLCASSQPGQGGSYEQYFGPGTRLTVT.

The gene calls are TRBV6-2 or TRBV6-3 and TRBJ1-3; 7 nucleotides line up with TRBD1. Per the germline V gene, CDR1 is MNHEY and CDR2 is SVGEGT. The trim removed 2 bases at V and 1 base at J, leaving 2 bases unmatched. This CDR3 is 15 amino acids long. The DNA of the CDR3 is TGTGCCAGCAGTTACCCGACAGGGTCTGGAAACACCATATATTTT. Its protein is CASSYPTGSGNTIYF.

The rearrangement joins TRBV19 to TRBJ2-3, with 12 bases lining up with TRBD2. Germline CDR1 and CDR2: LNHDA and SQIVND (reference sequence). This CDR3 comprises 15 residues. V lost 6 bases, J lost 7 bases, and 8 bases stayed unmatched. CDR3 bases: TGTGCCAGTAGCAGACTAGCGGGAGCCCCCTATACGCAGTATTTT. Protein sequence: CASSRLAGAPYTQYF.

This chain joins TRBV5-1 and TRBJ1-1; no firm D call. V lost 4 bases to trimming and J lost 0 bases, with 7 bases between them. Per the germline V gene, CDR1 is SGHRS and CDR2 is YFSETQ. The CDR3 sequence is 13 residues long. CDR3 sequence: CASSLQLNTEAFF. The CDR3, as DNA: TGCGCCAGCAGCCTCCAGTTGAACACTGAAGCTTTCTTT. Together with reference TRBV5-1 and TRBJ1-1, the CDR3 gives the full variable domain: KAGVTQTPRYLIKTRGQQVTLSCSPISGHRSVSWYQQTPGQGLQFLFEYFSETQRNKGNFPGRFSGRQFSNSRSEMNVSTLELGDSALYLCASSLQLNTEAFFGQGTRLTVV.

This clone was seen just once. This chain joins TRBV28 and TRBJ2-5; 8 nucleotides align to TRBD1. CDR1 MDHEN and CDR2 SYDVKM come from the germline V gene. V lost 6 bases to trimming and J lost 5 bases; unmatched junction nucleotides: 11. The length of the CDR3 is 15 residues. CDR3 in amino acids: CASRGTGVFGETQYF. CDR3 bases: TGTGCCAGCAGGGGGACAGGAGTGTTTGGGGAGACCCAGTACTTC.

V gene TRBV5-4 combines with J gene TRBJ2-3, with D possibly matching TRBD1 (5 bases). V lost 5 bases, J lost 5 bases, and 9 bases lay in between. Germline V lookup: CDR1 SGHNT, CDR2 YYREEE (reference sequence). The CDR3 runs to 12 residues. The CDR3 sequence is CASREGEDTQYF. The CDR3 DNA is TGTGCCAGCAGGGAAGGGGAAGATACGCAGTATTTT.

The chain uses TRBV28 and TRBJ1-2; D is undetermined. V was trimmed by 3 bases and J by 2 bases, leaving 10 bases between them. CDR1 is MDHEN and CDR2 is SYDVKM in the germline V gene. The CDR3 runs to 14 residues. CDR3 in amino acids: CASSLVNMNYGYTF. The CDR3 bases are TGTGCCAGCAGTTTGGTTAACATGAACTATGGCTACACCTTC.

The chain couples TRBV4-3 to TRBJ1-1; TRBD1 is a possible D gene (5 bases). The CDR3 sequence is 15 residues long. Germline V gives CDR1 LGHNA, CDR2 YSLEER. Trimming took off 3 bases at V and 3 bases at J, with 14 bases between the two ends. CDR3 protein: CASSQARQLHTEAFF. CDR3 nucleotides: TGCGCCAGCAGCCAGGCCCGACAGCTACACACTGAAGCTTTCTTT.

CDR3 sequence: CASRGGTGLEAFF. The CDR3 nucleotides are TGTGCCAGCAGGGGGGGGACAGGCCTTGAAGCTTTCTTT. The V gene is TRBV27, the J gene TRBJ1-1; 8 nucleotides match TRBD1. The CDR3 has 13 amino acids. The V segment lost 6 bases and the J segment 7 bases; nucleotides outside the gene matches: 7. Per the germline V gene, CDR1 is MNHEY and CDR2 is SMNVEV (reference sequence).

This chain uses TRBV7-9 with TRBJ1-3; 7 nucleotides align to TRBD1. The CDR3 sequence is 16 residues long. Germline trimming cut 5 bases from V and 2 bases from J; bases unmatched to any gene: 9. Germline V CDR1 and CDR2: SEHNR, FQNEAQ (reference sequence). CDR3 nucleotide sequence: TGTGCCAGCAGCCTCCAAACAGGGGCCCCTGGAAACACCATATATTTT. Protein product: CASSLQTGAPGNTIYF.

The J gene is TRBJ1-2, the V gene TRBV3-1 (or the pseudogene TRBV3-2), with a tentative D call TRBD1 (5 bases). V was shortened by 1 base and J by 4 bases, with 7 bases between the two germline ends. This CDR3 is built from 13 residues. Germline CDR1 is LGHDT and CDR2 is YNNKEL (reference sequence). CDR3 protein: CASSQAGLYGYTF. The DNA for the CDR3 is TGTGCCAGCAGCCAAGCGGGACTCTATGGCTACACCTTC.

This chain links TRBV7-2 with TRBJ2-7, with 8 bases matching TRBD2. The germline V gene encodes CDR1 SGHTA and CDR2 FQGNSA. The CDR3 is made up of 12 amino acids. The V gene end was trimmed by 6 bases and the J gene end by 7 bases; junction bases not matched to a gene: 5. Here the CDR3 DNA reads TGTGCCAGCAGGCGGGGGGCGGGAGAGCAGTACTTC. It translates to CASRRGAGEQYF.

CDR3 amino acids: CASQGQRGNTIYF. CDR3 in DNA: TGTGCCAGCCAGGGCCAGAGAGGAAACACCATATATTTT. The rearrangement joins TRBV28 to TRBJ1-3; possibly TRBD1 for D (5 bases). The CDR3 has 13 amino acids. Per the germline V gene, CDR1 is MDHEN and CDR2 is SYDVKM. V lost 8 bases and J lost 4, with 12 bases in between.

The genes are TRBV7-4 and TRBJ1-5; 8 nucleotides align to TRBD1. CDR1 and CDR2 (germline): SGHVT, SQSDAQ. This CDR3 has 17 residues. V dropped 6 bases and J dropped 0; count of bases not matched to a gene: 10. CDR3 DNA: TGTGCCAGCAGTTCCCGGACAGGGCTCTATAGCAATCAGCCCCAGCATTTT. Protein sequence: CASSSRTGLYSNQPQHF.

The genes are TRBV7-2 and TRBJ2-7; 8 bases are shared with TRBD2. V shed 6 bases, J shed 4 bases, and the junction held 11 bases outside the gene matches. The CDR3 extends over 15 amino acids. Germline CDR1 and CDR2: SGHTA and FQGNSA. The chain's CDR3 is CASRGGSGGLYEQYF. The CDR3 DNA follows: TGTGCCAGCAGGGGAGGGAGCGGGGGCCTTTACGAGCAGTACTTC.

A single count supports this clone. The DNA for the CDR3 is TGTGCCATCAGTGAGAGGGCAGGGGAATACGAGCAGTACTTC. It specifies CAISERAGEYEQYF. The V call is TRBV10-3, the J call TRBJ2-7; D might be TRBD1 (6 bases). Per germline, CDR1 ENHRY and CDR2 SYGVKD. The ends were cut back, 2 bases at V and 4 bases at J, with 12 bases in the middle. This CDR3 comprises 14 residues.